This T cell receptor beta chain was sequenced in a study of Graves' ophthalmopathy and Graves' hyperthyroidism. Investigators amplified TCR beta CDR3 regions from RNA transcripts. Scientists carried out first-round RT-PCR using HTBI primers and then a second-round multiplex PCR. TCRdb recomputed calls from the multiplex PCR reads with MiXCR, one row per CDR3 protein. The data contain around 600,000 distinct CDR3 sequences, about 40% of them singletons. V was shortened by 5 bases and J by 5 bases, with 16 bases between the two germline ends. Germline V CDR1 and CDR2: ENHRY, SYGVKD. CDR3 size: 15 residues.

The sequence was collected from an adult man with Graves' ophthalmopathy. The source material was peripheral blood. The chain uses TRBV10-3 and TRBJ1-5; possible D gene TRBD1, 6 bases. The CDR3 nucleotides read TGTGCCATCAGTTCCAATGGGCAGGGGTATCAGCCCCAGCATTTT. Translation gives CAISSNGQGYQPQHF.